A single sample gave rise to the 16 T cell receptor beta chains below, sequenced in a study of beta chain features in type 1 diabetes. Expressed TCRB transcripts got sequenced, as all isolated RNA was reverse transcribed. The data were produced by immunoSEQ multiplex PCR, yet TCRdb's version contains in-frame clones alone and is incomplete. The data contain some 99,000 clones, about 40% of them seen just once; the ten biggest clones take up approximately 0.065%. The sequenced sample consisted of stem cell memory CD4+ T cells from blood. These receptors came from a woman younger than 35 in good health.

V gene TRBV2 combines with J gene TRBJ1-2; D is possibly TRBD1 (6 bases). Germline loops: CDR1 SNHLY, CDR2 FYNNEI. The CDR3 is made up of 15 amino acids. V lost 6 bases and J 0 bases, leaving 14 bases between the germline ends. The CDR3 spells CASRDSLEANYGYTF. Here the CDR3 DNA reads TGTGCCAGCAGGGACAGTTTAGAAGCTAACTATGGCTACACCTTC.

The rearrangement uses TRBV7-6 and TRBJ1-1; D ambiguous. Per the germline V gene, CDR1 is SGHVS and CDR2 is FNYEAQ. Trimming took off 4 bases at V and 0 bases at J, with 15 bases between the two ends. The CDR3 is 16 amino acids. The DNA of the CDR3 is TGTGCCAGCAGCTCTAGGACTCGGCGTATGAACACTGAAGCTTTCTTT. Amino acid sequence: CASSSRTRRMNTEAFF.

V and J are TRBV6-5 and TRBJ2-7, with TRBD1 as a possible D gene (8 bases). The V end was cut by 6 bases, the J end by 2 bases, with 17 bases between. CDR1 and CDR2 (germline): MNHEY, SVGAGI. The CDR3 contains 15 residues. CDR3 sequence reads: CASSLGQGGTYEQYF. The CDR3 DNA reads as TGTGCCAGCAGCCTCGGACAGGGAGGGACCTACGAGCAGTACTTC.

This rearrangement joins TRBV28 to TRBJ1-1; tentative D call: TRBD1 (5 bases). Trimming removed 2 bases at V and 12 bases at J, with 10 bases between. Germline V gene lookup returns CDR1 MDHEN and CDR2 SYDVKM. CDR3 length equals 11 residues. CDR3 loop: CASSLAGSPFF. As DNA, the CDR3 is TGTGCCAGCAGTTTAGCAGGGTCCCCTTTCTTT. Full variable domain (rest looked up from reference TRBV28 and TRBJ1-1): DVKVTQSSRYLVKRTGEKVFLECVQDMDHENMFWYRQDPGLGLRLIYFSYDVKMKEKGDIPEGYSVSREKKERFSLILESASTNQTSMYLCASSLAGSPFFGQGTRLTVV.

This sequence joins TRBV9 and TRBJ2-1; D is perhaps TRBD1 (5 bases). There are 12 residues in the CDR3. Germline CDR1 is SGDLS and CDR2 is YYNGEE. Trimming removed 4 bases from V and 12 bases from J, with 14 bases in between. For the CDR3, the DNA is TGTGCCAGCAGCCCATTGGGGCCGGGGCAGTTCTTC. Translated: CASSPLGPGQFF. The full variable domain, its missing parts supplied by reference TRBV9 and TRBJ2-1, is DSGVTQTPKHLITATGQRVTLRCSPRSGDLSVYWYQQSLDQGLQFLIQYYNGEERAKGNILERFSAQQFPDLHSELNLSSLELGDSALYFCASSPLGPGQFFGPGTRLTVL.

This chain links TRBV11-2 with TRBJ2-2; the D gene is possibly TRBD2 (5 bases). The germline CDR1 and CDR2 sequences are SGHAT and FQNNGV. V was shortened by 0 bases and J by 5 bases, with 7 bases between the two germline ends. CDR3 length equals 14 residues. The CDR3 spells CASSLDPGTGELFF. The DNA of the CDR3 is TGTGCCAGCAGCTTAGATCCGGGAACCGGGGAGCTGTTTTTT.

This chain joins TRBV6-5 and TRBJ2-7; TRBD1 matches at 8 bases. J gave up 8 bases and V 5 bases, and 5 bases lay outside the gene matches. The CDR3 covers 12 residues. CDR1 is MNHEY and CDR2 is SVGAGI in the germline V gene. The DNA of the CDR3 is TGTGCCAGCAGTCATACAGGGGGGCAGCAGTACTTC. This codes for CASSHTGGQQYF.

A few counts support this clone. CDR3 in amino acids: CASSLPGSDTQYF. CDR3 sequence (DNA): TGTGCCAGCAGCTTGCCCGGGTCGGATACGCAGTATTTT. This chain uses TRBV5-4 with TRBJ2-3; D unresolved. There are 13 residues in the CDR3. V was pared by 1 base and J by 6 bases, with 9 bases between. Germline assignment: CDR1 SGHNT and CDR2 YYREEE (reference sequence).

This clone was recorded a few times. This chain connects TRBV30 to TRBJ1-1; D is perhaps TRBD1 (5 bases). Germline lookup yields CDR1 GTSNPN and CDR2 SVGIG (reference sequence). V lost 4 bases and J lost 7, with 13 bases in between. The CDR3 consists of 12 residues. The CDR3, as DNA: TGTGCCTGGATCCCGTGGGGGGTTGAAGCTTTCTTT. Residues: CAWIPWGVEAFF.

In this sample, this clone turned up a few times. The chain employs TRBV28 and TRBJ2-3; 10 nucleotides align to TRBD2. CDR3 size: 14 residues. CDR1 is MDHEN, CDR2 SYDVKM, per germline. The V and J ends lost 2 bases and 9 bases, in that order; junction bases with no gene match: 5. This CDR3 reads CASSLEAGGQTQYF. As DNA, the CDR3 is TGTGCCAGCAGTTTAGAAGCGGGAGGGCAGACGCAGTATTTT.

The V gene is TRBV20-1, the J gene TRBJ1-1; unclear D gene. V was pared by 2 bases and J by 10 bases, with 8 bases between. The CDR3 has 10 amino acids. Per germline, CDR1 DFQATT and CDR2 SNEGSKA (reference sequence). CDR3 protein: CSARRSIAFF. In DNA form, the CDR3 reads TGCAGTGCTAGACGGTCTATAGCTTTCTTT.

The chain employs TRBV2 and TRBJ2-7; the match to TRBD2 covers 7 bases. CDR1 is SNHLY and CDR2 is FYNNEI in the germline V gene. V gave up 6 bases and J gave up 2 bases; unmatched junction bases: 4. The CDR3 runs 13 residues. In nucleotides, the CDR3 is TGTGCCAGCAGCGGACTAGGGGCCTACGAGCAGTACTTC. This codes for CASSGLGAYEQYF.

This clone was observed a few times. J is TRBJ1-5 and V is TRBV4-1; the D gene is possibly TRBD1 (6 bases). This CDR3 region has 15 residues. Trimming took off 0 bases at V and 5 bases at J, with 11 bases between the two ends. In germline, CDR1 is MGHRA, CDR2 YSYEKL. CDR3 loop: CASSQDLQGHQPQHF. In nucleotides, the CDR3 is TGCGCCAGCAGCCAAGACTTACAGGGTCATCAGCCCCAGCATTTT.

This clone was counted a few times. The V call is TRBV5-1, the J call TRBJ1-1; D gene unclear. CDR3 size: 13 residues. Germline V gives CDR1 SGHRS, CDR2 YFSETQ. V gave up 3 bases and J gave up 1 base, with 7 bases separating them. The DNA of the CDR3 is TGCGCCAGCAGCTCTGACACGAACACTGAAGCTTTCTTT. Its translation: CASSSDTNTEAFF.

The chain recombines TRBV9 with TRBJ1-5; 9 bases fit TRBD1. The CDR3 contains 17 residues. V lost 3 bases and J lost 4; bases outside the gene matches: 11. Per the germline V gene, CDR1 is SGDLS and CDR2 is YYNGEE. The CDR3 protein is CASSAGTGRFGNQPQHF. CDR3 coding DNA: TGTGCCAGCAGCGCCGGGACAGGGAGGTTTGGGAATCAGCCCCAGCATTTT. Complete variable domain (other parts from reference TRBV9 and TRBJ1-5): DSGVTQTPKHLITATGQRVTLRCSPRSGDLSVYWYQQSLDQGLQFLIQYYNGEERAKGNILERFSAQQFPDLHSELNLSSLELGDSALYFCASSAGTGRFGNQPQHFGDGTRLSIL.

This clone showed up just a few times. The chain couples TRBV7-9 to TRBJ1-5; 7 bases match TRBD1. CDR3 size: 14 residues. Germline V lookup: CDR1 SEHNR, CDR2 FQNEAQ (reference sequence). Trimming removed 5 bases from V and 1 base from J; junction bases left unmatched: 2. DNA of the CDR3: TGTGCCAGCAGCCCAGGGGGGAGCAATCAGCCCCAGCATTTT. Protein product: CASSPGGSNQPQHF.